A selection of T cell receptor beta chains follows, all from one sample in a study of blood T cell repertoires in COVID-19. Produced via immunoSEQ multiplex PCR; TCRdb's table is partial and in-frame only. The sample holds about 88,000 clones; approximately 70% are singletons and the top ten take about 26%. Sequenced input: peripheral blood. The receptors derive from a woman between 55 and 75 years old in a cohort sampled during active or convalescent COVID-19. The CDR3 runs from the conserved cysteine through the conserved F or W. The D gene is left open where the match is weak. A row's size may be missing; if present it is once, few, many or a size class.

TRBJ2-3,TRBD2,.,TRBV19,CASSIGLAGGQDTQYF,TGTGCCAGTAGTATAGGGCTAGCGGGGGGCCAAGATACGCAGTATTTT
TRBJ1-1,.,.,TRBV7-9,CASSLAQGSNTEAFF,TGTGCCAGCAGCTTAGCGCAGGGTTCGAACACTGAAGCTTTCTTT
TRBJ2-3,.,.,TRBV7-9,CASSLAAGFTDTQYF,TGTGCCAGCAGCTTAGCGGCGGGGTTCACAGATACGCAGTATTTT
TRBJ2-1,.,.,TRBV29-1,CSVRGPLVEQFF,TGCAGCGTCCGGGGTCCCCTCGTTGAGCAGTTCTTC
TRBJ2-3,.,.,TRBV7-3,CASSSHPPNVGALTDTQYF,TGTGCCAGCAGCTCCCATCCTCCGAATGTCGGTGCCCTCACAGATACGCAGTATTTT
TRBJ2-5,.,.,TRBV11-2,CASSVRGETQYF,TGTGCCAGCAGCGTTCGAGGGGAGACCCAGTACTTC
TRBJ1-1,.,.,TRBV14,CASSLGGANTEAFF,TGTGCCAGCAGCCTCGGAGGCGCCAACACTGAAGCTTTCTTT
TRBJ1-4,TRBD1,once,TRBV9,CASSVGGQGGEKLFF,TGTGCCAGCAGCGTAGGAGGACAGGGAGGCGAAAAACTGTTTTTT
TRBJ1-6,TRBD1,few,TRBV5-4,CASSSRDRLSLHF,TGTGCCAGCAGCTCCCGGGACAGGCTTTCCCTCCACTTT
TRBJ1-4,TRBD1,.,TRBV29-1,CSVYRGLHNEKLFF,TGCAGCGTGTACAGGGGGCTTCATAATGAAAAACTGTTTTTT
TRBJ1-1,.,few,TRBV6-5,CASSYAGTEAFF,TGTGCCAGCAGTTACGCCGGGACTGAAGCTTTCTTT
TRBJ2-1,.,.,TRBV28,CASSLYTTSYNEQFF,TGTGCCAGCAGTTTATACACCACCAGTTACAATGAGCAGTTCTTC
TRBJ1-5,.,.,TRBV6-1,CASSDENWFGGHQPQHF,TGTGCCAGCAGTGACGAAAATTGGTTTGGGGGCCATCAGCCCCAGCATTTT
TRBJ2-4,TRBD1,.,TRBV4-1,CASSPRDRDLIAKNIQYF,TGCGCCAGCAGCCCACGGGACAGGGATTTAATAGCCAAAAACATTCAGTACTTC
TRBJ1-5,TRBD1,many,TRBV19,CASSIGTGNQPQHF,TGTGCCAGTAGTATAGGGACAGGGAATCAGCCCCAGCATTTT
TRBJ1-6,TRBD1,.,TRBV5-1,CASSPGQGWNSPLHF,TGCGCCAGCAGCCCGGGACAGGGGTGGAATTCACCCCTCCACTTT
TRBJ2-1,TRBD2,.,TRBV7-2,CASSLERGGGYEQFF,TGTGCCAGCAGCTTAGAGCGGGGGGGCGGCTATGAGCAGTTCTTC
TRBJ1-4,TRBD1,.,TRBV4-2,CASSPGQGVYEKLFF,TGTGCCAGCAGCCCAGGACAGGGTGTGTATGAAAAACTGTTTTTT
TRBJ2-5,.,.,TRBV10-3,CAISHLPGGVETQYF,TGTGCCATCAGTCACCTGCCGGGGGGCGTAGAGACCCAGTACTTC
TRBJ1-5,TRBD1,.,TRBV7-3,CASSLGTAYYGQGCNQPQHF,TGTGCCAGCAGCTTAGGAACGGCCTACTATGGACAGGGCTGCAATCAGCCCCAGCATTTT
TRBJ1-1,.,few,TRBV5-1,CASSLVVVWGDGTEAFF,TGCGCCAGCAGCTTAGTTGTTGTTTGGGGGGATGGCACTGAAGCTTTCTTT
TRBJ2-4,TRBD2,.,TRBV6-2/TRBV6-3,CASSYPPSGGTKNIQYF,TGTGCCAGCAGTTACCCCCCTAGCGGGGGTACCAAAAACATTCAGTACTTC
TRBJ1-2,.,once,TRBV6-5,CASRAPGSVGYTF,TGTGCCAGCAGGGCGCCAGGGTCGGTAGGCTACACCTTC
TRBJ1-1,.,.,TRBV3-1/TRBV3-2,CASRVGTEAFF,TGTGCCAGCAGGGTCGGGACAGAAGCTTTCTTT
TRBJ2-2,.,.,TRBV5-4,CASSLAGFDTGELFF,TGTGCCAGCAGCTTGGCGGGGTTTGACACCGGGGAGCTGTTTTTT
TRBJ1-1,TRBD1,.,TRBV14,CASSRGQYTEAFF,TGTGCCAGCAGCCGGGGACAGTACACTGAAGCTTTCTTT
TRBJ2-5,.,few,TRBV4-1,CASSQDPPPGGLLETQYF,TGCGCCAGCAGCCAAGATCCCCCGCCGGGGGGCCTGTTGGAGACCCAGTACTTC
TRBJ1-4,TRBD1,few,TRBV7-9,CASRTGDGEKLFF,TGTGCCAGCAGGACAGGGGATGGTGAAAAACTGTTTTTT
TRBJ1-4,TRBD1,few,TRBV27,CASSHGTGDEKLFF,TGTGCCAGCAGTCACGGGACAGGGGACGAAAAACTGTTTTTT
TRBJ2-1,TRBD2,once,TRBV7-9,CASSMSGGLSYNEQFF,TGTGCCAGCAGCATGAGCGGGGGGCTCTCCTACAATGAGCAGTTCTTC
TRBJ1-2,TRBD1,.,TRBV9,CASSVGGQGHGYTF,TGTGCCAGCAGCGTAGGAGGACAGGGGCATGGCTACACCTTC
TRBJ1-4,TRBD1,once,TRBV29-1,CSVKNRGPNEKLFF,TGCAGCGTTAAAAACAGGGGGCCTAATGAAAAACTGTTTTTT
TRBJ2-2,.,.,TRBV9,CASSVRSTGTTNTGELFF,TGTGCCAGCAGCGTACGAAGTACCGGGACAACGAACACCGGGGAGCTGTTTTTT
TRBJ1-2,.,.,TRBV5-5,CASSWGGTNYGYTF,TGTGCCAGCAGCTGGGGAGGGACCAACTATGGCTACACCTTC
TRBJ2-1,TRBD2,.,TRBV18,CASSPGLARYEQFF,TGTGCCAGCTCACCGGGACTAGCGAGGTATGAGCAGTTCTTC
TRBJ1-1,TRBD1,.,TRBV5-1,CASSWGQGGMNTEAFF,TGCGCCAGCAGCTGGGGACAGGGCGGGATGAACACTGAAGCTTTCTTT
TRBJ2-2,TRBD1,.,TRBV7-2,CASPQGAGTGELFF,TGTGCCAGTCCACAGGGGGCAGGCACCGGGGAGCTGTTTTTT
TRBJ1-2,.,.,TRBV4-1,CASSQVGGRRTSGYGYTF,TGCGCCAGCAGCCAAGTGGGGGGGCGTAGAACGTCCGGCTATGGCTACACCTTC
TRBJ1-1,TRBD1,.,TRBV7-9,CASSPRTGASDTEAFF,TGTGCCAGCAGCCCCCGGACAGGGGCTTCGGACACTGAAGCTTTCTTT
TRBJ2-4,.,.,TRBV5-1,CASSIENPKNIQYF,TGCGCCAGCAGCATAGAAAACCCCAAAAACATTCAGTACTTC
TRBJ2-7,.,.,TRBV4-3,CASSHGTMTSADSYEQYF,TGCGCCAGCAGCCACGGTACTATGACTTCGGCGGATTCCTACGAGCAGTACTTC
TRBJ1-1,TRBD1,few,TRBV19,CASRDREGGTEAFF,TGTGCCAGTAGGGACAGGGAAGGGGGCACTGAAGCTTTCTTT
TRBJ1-5,.,few,TRBV7-8,CASSLEEYSNQPQHF,TGTGCCAGCAGCTTAGAGGAGTATAGCAATCAGCCCCAGCATTTT
TRBJ1-4,.,.,TRBV14,CASSQDGRGDFEKLFF,TGTGCCAGCAGCCAAGATGGCCGGGGTGACTTCGAAAAACTGTTTTTT